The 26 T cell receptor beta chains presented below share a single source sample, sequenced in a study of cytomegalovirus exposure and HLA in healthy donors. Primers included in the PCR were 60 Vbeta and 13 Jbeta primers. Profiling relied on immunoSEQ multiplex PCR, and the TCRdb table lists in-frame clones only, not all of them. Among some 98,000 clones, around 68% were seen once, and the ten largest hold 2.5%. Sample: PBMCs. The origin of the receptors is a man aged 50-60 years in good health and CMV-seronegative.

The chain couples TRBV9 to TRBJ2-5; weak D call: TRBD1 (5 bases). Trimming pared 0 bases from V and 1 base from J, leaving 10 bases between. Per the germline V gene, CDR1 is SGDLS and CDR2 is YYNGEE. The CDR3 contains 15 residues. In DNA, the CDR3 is TGTGCCAGCAGCGTAGGGGCAGGGCCCCAAGAGACCCAGTACTTC. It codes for CASSVGAGPQETQYF.

The CDR3 coding sequence is TGCGCCAGCAGCTTGGGAAGCGGGGGGGCCGATGAGCAGTTCTTC. Its translation is CASSLGSGGADEQFF. The chain joins TRBV5-1 to TRBJ2-1; 10 bases are a match to TRBD2. With V trimmed by 0 bases and J by 8 bases, 5 bases remained unmatched. The CDR3 has 15 residues. CDR1 SGHRS and CDR2 YFSETQ come from the germline V gene.

CDR3 residues: CACDSHIAKNIQYF. For the CDR3, the DNA is TGCGCCTGTGACAGCCATATAGCCAAAAACATTCAGTACTTC. The chain recombines TRBV5-1 with TRBJ2-4, with a weak D call TRBD1 (5 bases). This CDR3 is 14 amino acids long. The germline gives CDR1 SGHRS, CDR2 YFSETQ. V was trimmed by 10 bases and J by 0 bases, leaving 14 bases between them.

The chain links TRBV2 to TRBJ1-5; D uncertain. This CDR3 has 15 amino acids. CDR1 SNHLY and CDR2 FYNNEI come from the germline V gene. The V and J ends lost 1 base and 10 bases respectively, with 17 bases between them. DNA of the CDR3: TGTGCCAGCAGTGAAGTCTGGCAGGTAATTCTTCCCCAGCATTTT. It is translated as CASSEVWQVILPQHF.

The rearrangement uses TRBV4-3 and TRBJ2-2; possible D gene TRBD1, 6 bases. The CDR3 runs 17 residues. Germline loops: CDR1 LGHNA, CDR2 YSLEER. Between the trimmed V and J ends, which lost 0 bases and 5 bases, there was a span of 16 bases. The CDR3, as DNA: TGCGCCAGCAGCCAAGAAGGTGCAGGGGTGGAGACCGGGGAGCTGTTTTTT. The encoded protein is CASSQEGAGVETGELFF.

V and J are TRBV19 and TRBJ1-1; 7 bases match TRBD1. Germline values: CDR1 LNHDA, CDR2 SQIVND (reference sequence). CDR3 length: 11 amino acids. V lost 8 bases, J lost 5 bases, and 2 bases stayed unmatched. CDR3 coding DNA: TGTGCCAGTCAGGGGGGTACTGAAGCTTTCTTT. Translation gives CASQGGTEAFF.

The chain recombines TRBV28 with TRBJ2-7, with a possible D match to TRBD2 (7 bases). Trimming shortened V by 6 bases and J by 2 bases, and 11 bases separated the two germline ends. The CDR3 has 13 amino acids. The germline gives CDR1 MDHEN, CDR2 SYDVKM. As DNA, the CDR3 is TGTGCCAGCAGAGGGGGGGCCGCCTACGAGCAGTACTTC. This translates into CASRGGAAYEQYF.

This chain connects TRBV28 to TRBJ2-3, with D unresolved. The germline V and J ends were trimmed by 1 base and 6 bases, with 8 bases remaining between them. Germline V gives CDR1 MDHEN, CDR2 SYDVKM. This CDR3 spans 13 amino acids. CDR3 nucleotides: TGTGCCAGCAGTTTATTGGGCAGTGATACGCAGTATTTT. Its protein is CASSLLGSDTQYF.

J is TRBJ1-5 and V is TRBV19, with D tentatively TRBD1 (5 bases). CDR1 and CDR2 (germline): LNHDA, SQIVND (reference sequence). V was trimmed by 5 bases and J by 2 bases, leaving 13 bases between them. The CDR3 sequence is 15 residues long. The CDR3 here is CASSYGGYGNQPQHF. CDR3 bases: TGTGCCAGTAGTTACGGGGGTTATGGCAATCAGCCCCAGCATTTT. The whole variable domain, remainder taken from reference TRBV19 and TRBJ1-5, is DGGITQSPKYLFRKEGQNVTLSCEQNLNHDAMYWYRQDPGQGLRLIYYSQIVNDFQKGDIAEGYSVSREKKESFPLTVTSAQKNPTAFYLCASSYGGYGNQPQHFGDGTRLSIL.

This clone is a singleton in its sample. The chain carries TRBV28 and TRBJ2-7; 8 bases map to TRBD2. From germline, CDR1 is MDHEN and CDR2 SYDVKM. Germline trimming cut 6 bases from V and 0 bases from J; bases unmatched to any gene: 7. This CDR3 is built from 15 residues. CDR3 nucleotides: TGTGCCAGCAGGGCGACTAGCGCGAGCTCCTACGAGCAGTACTTC. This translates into CASRATSASSYEQYF.

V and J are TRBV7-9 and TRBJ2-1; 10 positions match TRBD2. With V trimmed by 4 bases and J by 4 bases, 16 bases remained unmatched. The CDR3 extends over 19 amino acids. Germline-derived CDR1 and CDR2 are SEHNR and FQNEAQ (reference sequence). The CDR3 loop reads CASSSKGRDTSGAYNEQFF. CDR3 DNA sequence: TGTGCCAGCAGCTCCAAAGGCAGAGACACTAGCGGGGCGTACAATGAGCAGTTCTTC.

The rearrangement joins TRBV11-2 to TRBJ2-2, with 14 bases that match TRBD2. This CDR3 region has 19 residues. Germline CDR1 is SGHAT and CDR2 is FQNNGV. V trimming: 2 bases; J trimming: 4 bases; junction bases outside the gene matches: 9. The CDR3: CASSLTGTSGRLFTGELFF. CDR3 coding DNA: TGTGCCAGCAGCTTAACCGGGACTAGCGGGAGATTATTCACCGGGGAGCTGTTTTTT.

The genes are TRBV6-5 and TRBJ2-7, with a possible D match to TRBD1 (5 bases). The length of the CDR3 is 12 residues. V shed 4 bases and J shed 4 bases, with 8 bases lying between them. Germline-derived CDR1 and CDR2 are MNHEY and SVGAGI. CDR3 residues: CASSSDSYEQYF. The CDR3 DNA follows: TGTGCCAGCAGTTCCGACAGTTACGAGCAGTACTTC.

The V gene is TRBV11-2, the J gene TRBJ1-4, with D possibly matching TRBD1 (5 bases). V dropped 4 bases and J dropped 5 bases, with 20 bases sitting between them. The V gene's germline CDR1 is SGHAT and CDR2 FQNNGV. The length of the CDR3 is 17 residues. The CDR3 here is CASSSLAGSGWNEKLFF. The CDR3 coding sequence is TGTGCCAGCAGCTCGCTCGCCGGGTCAGGGTGGAATGAAAAACTGTTTTTT. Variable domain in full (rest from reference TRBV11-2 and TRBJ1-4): EAGVAQSPRYKIIEKRQSVAFWCNPISGHATLYWYQQILGQGPKLLIQFQNNGVVDDSQLPKDRFSAERLKGVDSTLKIQPAKLEDSAVYLCASSSLAGSGWNEKLFFGSGTQLSVL.

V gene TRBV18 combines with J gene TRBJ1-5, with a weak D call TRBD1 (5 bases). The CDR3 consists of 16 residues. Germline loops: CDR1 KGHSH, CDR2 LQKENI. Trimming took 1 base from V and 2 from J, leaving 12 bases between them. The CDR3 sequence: CASSPLVDRRNQPQHF. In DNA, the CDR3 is TGTGCCAGCTCACCACTCGTCGACAGACGCAATCAGCCCCAGCATTTT. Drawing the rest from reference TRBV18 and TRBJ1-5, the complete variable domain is NAGVMQNPRHLVRRRGQEARLRCSPMKGHSHVYWYRQLPEEGLKFMVYLQKENIIDESGMPKERFSAEFPKEGPSILRIQQVVRGDSAAYFCASSPLVDRRNQPQHFGDGTRLSIL.

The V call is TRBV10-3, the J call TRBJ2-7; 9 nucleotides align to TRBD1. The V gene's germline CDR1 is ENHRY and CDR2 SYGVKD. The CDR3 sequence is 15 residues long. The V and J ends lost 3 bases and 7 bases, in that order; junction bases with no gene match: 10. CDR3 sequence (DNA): TGTGCCATCAGTGACGAAGGGACAGGGCTTTCGGAGCAGTACTTC. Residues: CAISDEGTGLSEQYF.

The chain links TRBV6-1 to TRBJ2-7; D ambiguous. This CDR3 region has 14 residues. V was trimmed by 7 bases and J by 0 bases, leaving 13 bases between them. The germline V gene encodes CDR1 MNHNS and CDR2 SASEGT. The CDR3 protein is CASMLAATSYEQYF. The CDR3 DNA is TGTGCCAGCATGTTGGCGGCTACCTCCTACGAGCAGTACTTC.

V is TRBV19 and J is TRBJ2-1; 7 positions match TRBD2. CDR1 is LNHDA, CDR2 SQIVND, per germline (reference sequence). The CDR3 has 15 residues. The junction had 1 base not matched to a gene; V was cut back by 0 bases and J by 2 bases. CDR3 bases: TGTGCCAGTAGTATAGAGACTAGCCCCTACAATGAGCAGTTCTTC. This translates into CASSIETSPYNEQFF.

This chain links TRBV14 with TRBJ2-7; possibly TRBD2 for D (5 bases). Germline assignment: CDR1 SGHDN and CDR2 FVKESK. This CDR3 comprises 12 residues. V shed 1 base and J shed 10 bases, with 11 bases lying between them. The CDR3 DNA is TGTGCCAGCAGCCAAGGATTCGGGAATCAGTACTTC. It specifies CASSQGFGNQYF. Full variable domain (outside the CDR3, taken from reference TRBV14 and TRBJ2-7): EAGVTQFPSHSVIEKGQTVTLRCDPISGHDNLYWYRRVMGKEIKFLLHFVKESKQDESGMPNNRFLAERTGGTYSTLKVQPAELEDSGVYFCASSQGFGNQYFGPGTRLTVT.

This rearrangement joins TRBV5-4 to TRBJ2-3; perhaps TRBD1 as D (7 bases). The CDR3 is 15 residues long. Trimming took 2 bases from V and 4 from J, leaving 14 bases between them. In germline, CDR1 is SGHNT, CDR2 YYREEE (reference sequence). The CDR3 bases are TGTGCCAGCAGCTTCGGCAGGGGGAGGTCAGATACGCAGTATTTT. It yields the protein CASSFGRGRSDTQYF.

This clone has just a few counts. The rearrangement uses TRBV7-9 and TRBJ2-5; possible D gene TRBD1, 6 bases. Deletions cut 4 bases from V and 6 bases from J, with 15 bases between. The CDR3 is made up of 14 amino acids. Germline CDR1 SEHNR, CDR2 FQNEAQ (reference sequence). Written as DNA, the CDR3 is TGTGCCAGCAGCTCTTATCAGGGGTATAAGACCCAGTACTTC. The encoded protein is CASSSYQGYKTQYF.

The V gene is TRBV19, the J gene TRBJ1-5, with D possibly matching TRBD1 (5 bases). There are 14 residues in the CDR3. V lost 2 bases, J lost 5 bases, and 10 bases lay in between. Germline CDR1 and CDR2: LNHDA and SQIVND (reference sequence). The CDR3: CASSITAGHQPQHF. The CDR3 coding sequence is TGTGCCAGTAGTATAACGGCAGGGCATCAGCCCCAGCATTTT.

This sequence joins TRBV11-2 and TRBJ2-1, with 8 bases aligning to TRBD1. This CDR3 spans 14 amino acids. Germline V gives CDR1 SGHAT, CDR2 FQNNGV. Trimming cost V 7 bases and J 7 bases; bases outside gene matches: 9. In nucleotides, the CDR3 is TGTGCCAGCACCGGACAGGGTTCGAGGAATGAGCAGTTCTTC. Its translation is CASTGQGSRNEQFF.

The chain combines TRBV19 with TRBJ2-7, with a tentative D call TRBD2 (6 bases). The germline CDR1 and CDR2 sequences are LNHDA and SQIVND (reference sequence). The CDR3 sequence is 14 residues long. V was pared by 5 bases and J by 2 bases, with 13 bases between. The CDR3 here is CASSHRDLPYEQYF. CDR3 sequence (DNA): TGTGCCAGTAGTCACCGGGACTTGCCCTACGAGCAGTACTTC.

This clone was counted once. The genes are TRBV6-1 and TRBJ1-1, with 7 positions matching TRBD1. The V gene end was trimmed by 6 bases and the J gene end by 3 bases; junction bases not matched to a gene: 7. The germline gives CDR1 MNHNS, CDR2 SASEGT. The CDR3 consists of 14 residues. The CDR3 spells CASSQAGTDTEAFF. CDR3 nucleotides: TGTGCCAGCAGCCAGGCAGGGACAGACACTGAAGCTTTCTTT.

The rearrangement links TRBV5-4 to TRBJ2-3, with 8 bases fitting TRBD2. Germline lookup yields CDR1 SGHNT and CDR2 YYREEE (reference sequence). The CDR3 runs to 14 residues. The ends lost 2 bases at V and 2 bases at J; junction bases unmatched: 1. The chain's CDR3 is CASSFSGVTDTQYF. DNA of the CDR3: TGTGCCAGCAGCTTTAGCGGGGTCACAGATACGCAGTATTTT. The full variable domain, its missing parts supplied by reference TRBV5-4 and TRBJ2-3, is ETGVTQSPTHLIKTRGQQVTLRCSSQSGHNTVSWYQQALGQGPQFIFQYYREEENGRGNFPPRFSGLQFPNYSSELNVNALELDDSALYLCASSFSGVTDTQYFGPGTRLTVL.